This TCR beta chain derives from a study of blood T cell repertoires in COVID-19. Between the trimmed V and J ends, which lost 4 bases and 12 bases, there was a span of 10 bases. CDR1 SGHTA and CDR2 FQGTGA come from the germline V gene. The CDR3 runs to 12 residues. Sequencing used immunoSEQ multiplex PCR; TCRdb keeps in-frame clones, though not all of them. The table shows around 210,000 clones, with more than 80% occurring only once. The receptor was derived from an elderly woman with COVID-19, enrolled during active disease. Sequencing was carried out using peripheral blood. This chain uses TRBV7-3 with TRBJ1-6, with a possible D match to TRBD1 (5 bases). Written as DNA, the CDR3 is TGTGCCAGCAGCTCAAGGCAGGGACCCCTCCACTTT. It encodes CASSSRQGPLHF.